Listed below are T cell receptor beta chains from one sample, sequenced in a study of cytomegalovirus exposure and HLA in healthy donors. TCRdb keeps only in-frame clones here, not all; method: immunoSEQ multiplex PCR. In total, the table holds 95,000 to 150,000 clones. The sequencing input was PBMCs. These receptors were collected from a man between 18 and 35 years old in good health and CMV-seronegative. The CDR3 runs from the conserved cysteine through the conserved F or W. A D gene is named only where the DNA matches it firmly.

TRBD2	TRBV7-9	TRBJ2-7	CASSYSGTSAPYEQYF	TGTGCCAGCAGCTACTCCGGGACTAGCGCCCCTTACGAGCAGTACTTC
NA	TRBV19	TRBJ1-4	CASSPPGYEKLFF	TGTGCCAGTAGTCCCCCCGGTTATGAAAAACTGTTTTTT
NA	TRBV15	TRBJ2-7	CATSRGTYSYEQYF	TGTGCCACCAGCAGAGGGACTTACTCCTACGAGCAGTACTTC
NA	TRBV4-2	TRBJ1-4	CASSPGGEEKLFF	TGTGCCAGCAGCCCGGGCGGGGAGGAAAAACTGTTTTTT
NA	TRBV6-5	TRBJ2-7	CASSTKGASYEQYF	TGTGCCAGCAGTACAAAGGGAGCCTCCTACGAGCAGTACTTC
TRBD2	TRBV5-6	TRBJ2-1	CASSPGGVAGRMDEQFF	TGTGCCAGCAGCCCTGGGGGGGTTGCGGGACGAATGGATGAGCAGTTCTTC
TRBD1	TRBV6-1	TRBJ1-5	CASSAPGTGGGQPQHF	TGTGCCAGCAGTGCCCCGGGGACAGGGGGGGGTCAGCCCCAGCATTTT
TRBD1	TRBV19	TRBJ2-1	CASSVDRAGQFF	TGTGCCAGTAGCGTGGACAGGGCCGGGCAGTTCTTC
TRBD2	TRBV7-9	TRBJ2-7	CASSPTSGRQYF	TGTGCCAGCAGCCCGACTAGCGGGAGGCAATACTTC
NA	TRBV9	TRBJ1-3	CASSVDGGAAGNTIYF	TGTGCCAGCAGCGTAGATGGAGGAGCTGCTGGAAACACCATATATTTT
NA	TRBV14	TRBJ2-3	CASSQVAGSGTDTQYF	TGTGCCAGCAGCCAAGTCGCGGGTAGTGGCACAGATACGCAGTATTTT
NA	TRBV5-6	TRBJ2-7	CASSSSGSQVSYEQYF	TGTGCCAGCAGCTCGTCGGGGTCTCAGGTATCCTACGAGCAGTACTTC
TRBD1	TRBV19	TRBJ2-2	CATSDRAYTGELFF	TGTGCCACCTCGGACAGGGCCTACACCGGGGAGCTGTTTTTT
NA	TRBV9	TRBJ2-7	CASSVGASEQYF	TGTGCCAGCAGCGTCGGAGCCTCCGAGCAGTACTTC
TRBD1	TRBV2	TRBJ1-1	CATQGGLEAFF	TGTGCCACTCAGGGGGGTCTTGAAGCTTTCTTT
NA	TRBV19	TRBJ1-2	CASSIAGGYTF	TGTGCCAGTAGTATCGCAGGCGGCTACACCTTC
TRBD1	TRBV5-6	TRBJ2-1	CASSLARRTGWNEQFF	TGTGCCAGCAGCTTGGCCCGAAGGACAGGGTGGAATGAGCAGTTCTTC
NA	TRBV2	TRBJ2-7	CASEGDEQYF	TGTGCCAGTGAGGGGGACGAGCAGTACTTC
TRBD1	TRBV25-1	TRBJ2-4	CASSAGRGQGGLKNIQYF	TGTGCCAGCAGTGCAGGGAGGGGACAGGGAGGTTTGAAAAACATTCAGTACTTC
TRBD1	TRBV5-1	TRBJ2-3	CASSDRDRTFTDTQYF	TGCGCCAGCAGCGACCGGGACAGAACATTCACAGATACGCAGTATTTT
TRBD1	TRBV7-9	TRBJ2-7	CASRTSGTGSDEQYF	TGTGCCAGCAGAACCTCCGGGACAGGGTCAGACGAGCAGTACTTC
TRBD2	TRBV9	TRBJ2-3	CASSVGVAGPTDTQYF	TGTGCCAGCAGCGTAGGGGTAGCGGGCCCGACAGATACGCAGTATTTT
NA	TRBV27	TRBJ2-7	CASSFGREGYEQYF	TGTGCCAGCAGTTTTGGCAGGGAAGGCTACGAGCAGTACTTC